This entry lists 3 T cell receptor beta chains sequenced from one sample in a study of early T cells in non-severe SARS-CoV-2 infection (TCRdb year 2021). Preparation of the library involved 5' RACE. Reads for this sample came from a NextSeq 500. TCRdb reprocessing: public reads trimmed at Q25 with fastp, clones called with MiXCR, in-frame beta chains kept. Records with the same CDR3 protein are collapsed into one entry carrying the most frequent genes and DNA. For this sample there are approximately 46,000 distinct CDR3 sequences; about 23% appear just once. The top ten constitute 4.5% to 5% of the sample. Source: whole blood, taken at baseline. These receptors were taken from an adult who was a healthcare worker with PCR-confirmed SARS-CoV-2 infection or an uninfected control (not recorded which).

The chain uses TRBV11-2 and TRBJ2-2; D not certain. CDR1 and CDR2 (germline): SGHAT, FQNNGV. The CDR3 runs to 14 residues. Trimming stripped 4 bases from V and 6 bases from J, with 12 bases between. This CDR3 reads CASSSPGSSGELFF. The CDR3 bases are TGTGCCAGCAGCTCCCCCGGTAGCTCCGGGGAGCTGTTTTTT.

CDR3 protein: CASSFNQGWGNIQYF. CDR3 nucleotides: TGTGCCAGCAGCTTTAATCAGGGTTGGGGTAACATTCAGTACTTC. The genes are TRBV11-3 and TRBJ2-4; the D gene is possibly TRBD1 (5 bases). Trimming removed 3 bases at V and 7 bases at J, with 16 bases between. Germline V gene data show CDR1 as SGHNT and CDR2 as YENEEA. The CDR3 has 15 residues.

The rearrangement uses TRBV5-1 and TRBJ2-1; the match to TRBD1 covers 7 bases. Germline CDR1 is SGHRS and CDR2 is YFSETQ. The CDR3 sequence is 14 residues long. The V segment lost 4 bases and the J segment 3 bases; nucleotides outside the gene matches: 4. The CDR3 protein is CASSPRDSYNEQFF. In nucleotides, the CDR3 is TGCGCCAGCAGCCCCCGGGACAGCTACAATGAGCAGTTCTTC.